The 22 T cell receptor beta chains below all came from one sample that was sequenced in a study of blood T cell repertoires in COVID-19. Libraries were prepared by immunoSEQ multiplex PCR; TCRdb keeps only in-frame clonotypes and omits some of them. The table lists some 200,000 clones, more than 75% of them singletons. The sample comprised peripheral blood. Receptor source: a man aged 40-55 years with active or convalescent COVID-19.

The CDR3 region is CASSPTGIRETQYF. The CDR3 nucleotides read TGTGCCAGCAGCCCAACAGGGATTCGGGAGACCCAGTACTTC. The genes are TRBV7-9 and TRBJ2-5; possibly TRBD1 for D (6 bases). The CDR3 is 14 amino acids. V was clipped by 5 bases and J by 5 bases, with 15 bases between them. The germline V gene has CDR1 SEHNR and CDR2 FQNEAQ (reference sequence). The full variable domain, completed using reference TRBV7-9 and TRBJ2-5, is DTGVSQNPRHKITKRGQNVTFRCDPISEHNRLYWYRQTLGQGPEFLTYFQNEAQLEKSRLLSDRFSAERPKGSFSTLEIQRTEQGDSAMYLCASSPTGIRETQYFGPGTRLLVL.

This chain connects TRBV6-5 to TRBJ1-5, with 8 nucleotides matching TRBD1. This CDR3 contains 14 residues. V was clipped by 5 bases and J by 6 bases; unmatched bases: 6. Germline V gene data show CDR1 as MNHEY and CDR2 as SVGAGI. The chain's CDR3 is CASSLDRGLQPQHF. The CDR3, as DNA: TGTGCCAGCAGTCTCGACAGGGGACTTCAGCCCCAGCATTTT.

The V gene is TRBV27, the J gene TRBJ2-1; 9 bases align to TRBD2. The CDR3 length is 15 residues. Trimming removed 3 bases from V and 9 bases from J; junction bases left unmatched: 9. Germline loops: CDR1 MNHEY, CDR2 SMNVEV (reference sequence). The DNA for the CDR3 is TGTGCCAGCAGTTTCCCCGGGACTAGCAGCTTTGAGCAGTTCTTC. Encoded protein: CASSFPGTSSFEQFF.

The chain uses TRBV3-1 (or the pseudogene TRBV3-2) and TRBJ2-3, with a possible D match to TRBD2 (5 bases). V dropped 4 bases and J dropped 1 base, with 27 bases sitting between them. Germline loops: CDR1 LGHDT, CDR2 YNNKEL (reference sequence). The length of the CDR3 is 20 residues. CDR3 DNA sequence: TGTGCCAGCAGCCCGACCCTCCGGTCTTGGACTGGACGACGCACAGATACGCAGTATTTT. This translates into CASSPTLRSWTGRRTDTQYF.

J is TRBJ1-5 and V is TRBV28; unclear D gene. Germline CDR1 and CDR2: MDHEN and SYDVKM. Deletions cut 4 bases from V and 0 bases from J, with 10 bases between. This CDR3 is 15 amino acids long. In DNA, the CDR3 is TGTGCCAGCAGTTCAGGTTACAGTAGCAATCAGCCCCAGCATTTT. It encodes CASSSGYSSNQPQHF.

This clone was counted once. The chain joins TRBV6-6 to TRBJ1-3; no definite D call. Trimming stripped 2 bases from V and 0 bases from J, with 5 bases between. This CDR3 has 14 residues. Germline V CDR1 and CDR2: MNHNY, SVGAGI (reference sequence). CDR3 sequence reads: CASSYLSSGNTIYF. CDR3 nucleotide sequence: TGTGCCAGCAGTTACCTGAGCTCTGGAAACACCATATATTTT.

V gene TRBV19 combines with J gene TRBJ1-5; 10 bases map to TRBD1. The germline V gene encodes CDR1 LNHDA and CDR2 SQIVND (reference sequence). Trimming at V came to 3 bases and at J to 6 bases, leaving 5 bases not matched to a gene. This CDR3 contains 15 residues. CDR3 bases: TGTGCCAGTAGTATTGGGACAGGGGCGGGTCAGCCCCAGCATTTT. Its translation is CASSIGTGAGQPQHF.

The rearrangement links TRBV19 to TRBJ2-5; 10 nucleotides agree with TRBD1. Germline CDR1 reads LNHDA; CDR2 reads SQIVND (reference sequence). The length of the CDR3 is 16 residues. J was trimmed by 5 bases and V by 5 bases; bases with no gene match: 11. CDR3 sequence reads: CASSARQGAKRETQYF. CDR3 nucleotides: TGTGCCAGTAGTGCGCGACAGGGGGCGAAAAGGGAGACCCAGTACTTC.

The chain links TRBV7-2 to TRBJ2-3, with D unclear. Germline CDR1 and CDR2: SGHTA and FQGNSA. The length of the CDR3 is 14 residues. Trimming cost V 1 base and J 4 bases, with 9 bases left between them. The CDR3 loop reads CASSLGVFSDTQYF. The DNA for the CDR3 is TGTGCCAGCAGCTTAGGAGTCTTTTCAGATACGCAGTATTTT.

The chain combines TRBV7-2 with TRBJ2-1; 8 nucleotides agree with TRBD2. The CDR3 covers 15 residues. Losses at the gene ends were 1 base for V and 10 bases for J; bases not matched to a gene: 9. Germline CDR1 SGHTA, CDR2 FQGNSA. The CDR3 DNA follows: TGTGCCAGCAGCTTAGACCCCGGGACTAGATTCGAGCAGTTCTTC. Its translation is CASSLDPGTRFEQFF.

The chain employs TRBV19 and TRBJ2-7; TRBD2 matches at 9 bases. The CDR3 extends over 14 amino acids. The J segment lost 2 bases and the V segment lost 8 bases, leaving 7 bases of the junction unmatched. Germline V lookup: CDR1 LNHDA, CDR2 SQIVND (reference sequence). The CDR3 bases are TGTGCCAGTTCCCCTAGCGGGGTGACCTACGAGCAGTACTTC. Its protein product is CASSPSGVTYEQYF. Full variable domain (rest looked up from reference TRBV19 and TRBJ2-7): DGGITQSPKYLFRKEGQNVTLSCEQNLNHDAMYWYRQDPGQGLRLIYYSQIVNDFQKGDIAEGYSVSREKKESFPLTVTSAQKNPTAFYLCASSPSGVTYEQYFGPGTRLTVT.

This chain connects TRBV7-3 to TRBJ1-2, with 7 positions matching TRBD1. J lost 8 bases, V lost 0 bases, and 9 bases had no gene match. The germline V gene encodes CDR1 SGHTA and CDR2 FQGTGA. CDR3 length: 15 residues. DNA for the CDR3: TGTGCCAGCAGCTTAACGAGGGACAGTCTGGACGGCTACACCTTC. This gives the protein CASSLTRDSLDGYTF.

This chain joins TRBV24-1 and TRBJ2-2, with TRBD1 identical over 8 bases. The ends lost 9 bases at V and 2 bases at J; junction bases unmatched: 4. In germline, CDR1 is KGHDR, CDR2 SFDVKD. The CDR3 extends over 14 amino acids. The CDR3, as DNA: TGTGCCACCGCCGGACAGGGCAACACCGGGGAGCTGTTTTTT. This translates into CATAGQGNTGELFF.

This clone has just one count. The chain joins TRBV9 to TRBJ1-6; no definite D call. CDR1 SGDLS and CDR2 YYNGEE come from the germline V gene. V lost 0 bases, J lost 6 bases, and 4 bases lay in between. The CDR3 covers 13 residues. The CDR3 spells CASSVDSNSPLHF. Written as DNA, the CDR3 is TGTGCCAGCAGCGTAGACAGTAATTCACCCCTCCACTTT.

This sequence joins TRBV21-1 and TRBJ2-2; the table's D gene call, TRBD1, was not cross checked with the DNA. TRBV21-1 is noted as a pseudogene. CDR3 length equals 14 residues. The DNA for the CDR3 is TGTGCCAGCGGGGACAACGCGAACACCGGGGAGCTGTTTTTT. Its protein product is CASGDNANTGELFF.

The V call is TRBV7-3, the J call TRBJ2-1; 8 bases agree with TRBD1. CDR1 is SGHTA, CDR2 FQGTGA, per germline. The CDR3 contains 15 residues. Trimming at V came to 4 bases and at J to 3 bases, leaving 5 bases not matched to a gene. Written as DNA, the CDR3 is TGTGCCAGCAGCTACGCCGGGACAGGCTACAATGAGCAGTTCTTC. Amino acid sequence: CASSYAGTGYNEQFF.

V usage is TRBV5-4 and J usage is TRBJ1-4, with D uncertain. V lost 1 base to trimming and J lost 7 bases, with 17 bases between them. The CDR3 is made up of 16 amino acids. The V gene's germline CDR1 is SGHNT and CDR2 YYREEE (reference sequence). CDR3 loop: CASSLKRPGMGEKLFF. The CDR3 nucleotides are TGTGCCAGCAGCTTGAAGAGGCCCGGGATGGGTGAAAAACTGTTTTTT.

The chain has TRBV6-5 and TRBJ2-3; 11 positions match TRBD1. After removal of 7 bases from V and 4 bases from J, the junction contained 4 bases not matched to a gene. This CDR3 has 14 residues. Looked up from germline, CDR1 is MNHEY and CDR2 is SVGAGI. CDR3 DNA: TGTGCCAGCAACCGGGGACAGGGGGCAGATACGCAGTATTTT. Its translation: CASNRGQGADTQYF.

The V call is TRBV5-4, the J call TRBJ1-5; D remains unclear. Germline V gene data show CDR1 as SGHNT and CDR2 as YYREEE (reference sequence). Trimming removed 2 bases at V and 4 bases at J, with 4 bases between. This CDR3 contains 12 residues. The chain's CDR3 is CASSFLNQPQHF. In DNA form, the CDR3 reads TGTGCCAGCAGCTTTCTAAATCAGCCCCAGCATTTT.

CDR3 sequence reads: CATSDSGRGGGTDTQYF. The CDR3 DNA sequence: TGTGCCACCAGTGATTCGGGAAGGGGAGGTGGCACAGATACGCAGTATTTT. The chain recombines TRBV24-1 with TRBJ2-3, with D possibly being TRBD2 (6 bases). The CDR3 length is 17 residues. Trimming removed 2 bases at V and 1 base at J, with 15 bases between. Germline CDR1 KGHDR, CDR2 SFDVKD.

The chain combines TRBV4-2 with TRBJ1-6, with 8 bases that match TRBD1. V lost 5 bases, J lost 5 bases, and 2 bases stayed unmatched. This CDR3 has 14 amino acids. Germline CDR1 reads LGHNA; CDR2 reads YNFKEQ. The CDR3: CASSYRGNNSPLHF. CDR3 bases: TGTGCCAGCAGCTACAGGGGGAATAATTCACCCCTCCACTTT.

The rearrangement links TRBV5-1 to TRBJ2-1, with D tentatively TRBD2 (6 bases). CDR3 size: 14 residues. Germline V gene data show CDR1 as SGHRS and CDR2 as YFSETQ. Trimming cost V 2 bases and J 6 bases, with 12 bases left between them. CDR3 sequence: CASSFWGEGNEQFF. CDR3 DNA sequence: TGCGCCAGCAGCTTCTGGGGGGAAGGCAATGAGCAGTTCTTC.